The 5 T cell receptor beta chains listed next were all sequenced from one sample in a study of blood T cell repertoires in COVID-19. The assay was immunoSEQ multiplex PCR, and TCRdb's table has in-frame clones only and misses some. Of under 200,000 clones listed, approximately 88% are singletons. Sample: peripheral blood. The source of these receptors is a woman aged 60-70 years who had recovered from COVID-19.

This chain joins TRBV7-9 and TRBJ2-7; D is undetermined. V was pared by 5 bases and J by 5 bases, with 13 bases between. This CDR3 has 13 amino acids. Looked up from germline, CDR1 is SEHNR and CDR2 is FQNEAQ (reference sequence). The CDR3 coding sequence is TGTGCCAGCAGCCCCCCTGGGCAGAACGAGCAGTACTTC. Encoded protein: CASSPPGQNEQYF.

DNA of the CDR3: TGTGCCAGCAGCGCACCCGGGACAGGGGACTATGGCTACACCTTC. Protein product: CASSAPGTGDYGYTF. V gene TRBV4-2 combines with J gene TRBJ1-2; TRBD1 aligns across 10 bases. Germline values: CDR1 LGHNA, CDR2 YNFKEQ. V lost 5 bases to trimming and J lost 3 bases; unmatched junction nucleotides: 6. The CDR3 runs to 15 residues.

This clone occurred once. This chain connects TRBV10-1 to TRBJ2-1; D perhaps matches TRBD1 (5 bases). CDR3 length equals 14 residues. V dropped 4 bases and J dropped 0 bases, with 7 bases sitting between them. CDR1 WNHNN and CDR2 SYGVQD come from the germline V gene (reference sequence). The chain's CDR3 is CASSGGPSYNEQFF. CDR3 coding DNA: TGCGCCAGCAGTGGGGGCCCCTCCTACAATGAGCAGTTCTTC.

The chain recombines TRBV7-9 with TRBJ2-3, with D tentatively TRBD1 (6 bases). Between the trimmed V and J ends, which lost 5 bases and 2 bases, there was a span of 11 bases. The CDR3 totals 14 residues. Per germline, CDR1 SEHNR and CDR2 FQNEAQ (reference sequence). The DNA of the CDR3 is TGTGCCAGCAGCCTCTGGACAGACACAGATACGCAGTATTTT. This codes for CASSLWTDTDTQYF.

The V call is TRBV5-1, the J call TRBJ2-2; no clear D gene. The CDR3 loop spans 14 amino acids. CDR1 is SGHRS, CDR2 YFSETQ, per germline. Trimming shortened V by 0 bases and J by 7 bases, and 10 bases separated the two germline ends. CDR3 in DNA: TGCGCCAGCAGCTTGGAGGCTAGTGGCGGGGAGCTGTTTTTT. It yields the protein CASSLEASGGELFF.